The TCR beta chain described here comes from a study of cytomegalovirus exposure and HLA in healthy donors. This clone turned up a few times. Its antigen is as yet unknown. Repertoires were generated with immunoSEQ multiplex PCR, while TCRdb's copy carries only in-frame clones and drops some. This sample has some 240,000 clones, with 70% to 90% found just once. This CDR3 has 11 amino acids. Germline CDR1 and CDR2: DFQATT and SNEGSKA (reference sequence). With 1 base removed from V and 6 bases from J, the gap between germline ends came to 6 bases. General study findings and limits: Among the CMV-associated chains, a few were confirmed in vitro as specific for CMV antigens.

These donors were members of the roughly 120-subject validation cohort, a group separate from the approximately 670-subject first cohort. The genes are TRBV20-1 and TRBJ1-2, with D tentatively TRBD1 (5 bases). The sequence came from a woman in her thirties in good health and CMV-seropositive. Source material: PBMCs. CDR3 sequence reads: CSARGRDGYTF. DNA of the CDR3: TGCAGTGCTAGAGGCAGGGATGGCTACACCTTC.